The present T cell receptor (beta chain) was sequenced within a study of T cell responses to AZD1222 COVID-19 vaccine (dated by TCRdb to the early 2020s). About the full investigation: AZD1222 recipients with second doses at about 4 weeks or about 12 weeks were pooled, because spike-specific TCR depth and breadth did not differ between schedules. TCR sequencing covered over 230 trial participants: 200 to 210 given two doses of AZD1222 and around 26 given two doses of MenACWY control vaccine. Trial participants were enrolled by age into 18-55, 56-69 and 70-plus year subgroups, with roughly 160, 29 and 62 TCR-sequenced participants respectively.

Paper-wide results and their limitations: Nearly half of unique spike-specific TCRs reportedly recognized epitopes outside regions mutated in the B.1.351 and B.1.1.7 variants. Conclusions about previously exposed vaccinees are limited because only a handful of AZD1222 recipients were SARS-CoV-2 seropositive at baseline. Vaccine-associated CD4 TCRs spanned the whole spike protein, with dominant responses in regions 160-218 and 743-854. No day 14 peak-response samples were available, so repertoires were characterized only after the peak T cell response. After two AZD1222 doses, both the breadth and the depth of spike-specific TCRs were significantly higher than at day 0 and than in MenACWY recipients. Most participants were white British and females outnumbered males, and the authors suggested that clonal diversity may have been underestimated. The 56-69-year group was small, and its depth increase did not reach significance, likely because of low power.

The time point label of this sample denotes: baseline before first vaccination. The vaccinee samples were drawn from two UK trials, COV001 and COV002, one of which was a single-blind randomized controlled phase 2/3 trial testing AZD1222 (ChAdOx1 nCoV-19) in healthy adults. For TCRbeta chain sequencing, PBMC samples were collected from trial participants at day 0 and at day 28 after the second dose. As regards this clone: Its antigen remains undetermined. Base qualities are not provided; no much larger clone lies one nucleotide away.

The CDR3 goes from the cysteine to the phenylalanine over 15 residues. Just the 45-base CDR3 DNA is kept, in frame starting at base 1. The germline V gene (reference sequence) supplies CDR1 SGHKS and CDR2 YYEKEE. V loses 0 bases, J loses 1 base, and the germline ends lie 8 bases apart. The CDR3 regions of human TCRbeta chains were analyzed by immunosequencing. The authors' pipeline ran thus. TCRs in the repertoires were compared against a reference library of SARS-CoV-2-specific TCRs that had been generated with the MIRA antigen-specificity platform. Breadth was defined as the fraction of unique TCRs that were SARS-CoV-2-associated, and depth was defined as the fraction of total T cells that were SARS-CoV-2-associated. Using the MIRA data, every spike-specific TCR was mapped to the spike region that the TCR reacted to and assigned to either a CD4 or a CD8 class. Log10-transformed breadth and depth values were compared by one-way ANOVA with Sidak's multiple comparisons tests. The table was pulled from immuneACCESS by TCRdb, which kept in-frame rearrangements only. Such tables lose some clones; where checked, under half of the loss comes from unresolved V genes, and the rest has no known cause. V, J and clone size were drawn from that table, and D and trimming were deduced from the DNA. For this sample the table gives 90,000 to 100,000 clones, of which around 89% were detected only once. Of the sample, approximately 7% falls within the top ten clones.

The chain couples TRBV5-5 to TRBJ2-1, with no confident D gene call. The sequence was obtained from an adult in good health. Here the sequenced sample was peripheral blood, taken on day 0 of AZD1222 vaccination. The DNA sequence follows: TGTGCCAGCAGCTTGGCCCCAGGTTCCTACAATGAGCAGTTCTTC. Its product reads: CASSLAPGSYNEQFF.